This T cell receptor (beta chain) appears in the sequencing data of a study of CD8+CD57+ T cells in acquired aplastic anemia. TCR beta VDJ and CDR3 were profiled, and genomic DNA was the template. Via MiXCR, TCRdb re-called the reads, giving one row per CDR3 protein. The table lists approximately 59,000 distinct CDR3 sequences, around 57% of them singletons, with roughly 15% in the top ten. V lost 4 bases, J lost 3 bases, and 6 bases lay in between. This CDR3 has 13 residues. CDR1 is SGHNT, CDR2 YENEEA, per germline. Patients who underwent sequencing had shown CD8+CD57+ cell expansion by flow cytometry. Every one of the patients had aplastic anemia (severe, acquired). In its sample, this clonotype was seen once. This clone may be a read error of a much larger clone one base away. The CDR3 end shows no conserved phenylalanine or tryptophan, and so a read error is likely.

V is TRBV11-3 and J is TRBJ2-2; no reliable D call. Source material: sorted CD4+, CD8+, or CD8+CD57+ T cells (not recorded which) from PBMCs. The sequence derives from a human donor with aplastic anemia. The CDR3 sequence is CASSSAYTGELFL. The DNA of the CDR3 is TGTGCCAGCAGCTCAGCATACACCGGGGAGCTGTTTCTT.